This T cell receptor (beta chain) was sequenced during a study of CD8+ T cells in alopecia areata. About the study: Percent of scalp involved defined treated patients' severity scores. Study-level points and caveats: For lesional scalp, especially alopecia totalis/universalis, clonality was higher than in normal scalp. Unlike in mice, where it was clearer, TCR sharing across patients was less clear, possibly HLA-related.

Germline-derived CDR1 and CDR2 are SQVTM and ANQGSEA. The length of the CDR3 is 14 residues. V gave up 3 bases and J gave up 0 bases, with 6 bases separating them. Treatment denoted: oral pan-JAK inhibitor, 5-10 mg twice daily. Worth noting for this clone: What it binds is not known.

Sequencing used cDNA as its template, made by extracting RNA and reverse transcribing it. TCRdb's copy holds only in-frame clones and misses some; the assay was immunoSEQ multiplex PCR. There are about 270,000 clones in the sample; roughly 60% occur only once, and around 0.92% lies in the top ten. The sequences come from CD4+ T cells sorted from blood, collected at week 52, from a patient treated with tofacitinib. The source of this sequence is a human donor with alopecia areata. V gene TRBV29-1 combines with J gene TRBJ2-6; D not resolved. The CDR3 DNA follows: TGCAGCGTTGATATGGGCTCTGGGGCCAACGTCCTGACTTTC. It translates to CSVDMGSGANVLTF.